Listed below are T cell receptor beta chains from one sample, sequenced in a study of shared clonotypes between healthy human individuals. Assay used: immunoSEQ multiplex PCR; TCRdb lists only in-frame clones, some missing. The data show more than 400,000 clones, with approximately 81% seen just once and 10% to 15% held by the top ten. Source material: PBMCs. These receptors all come from a woman in her thirties or forties in good health. Some clones in this sample may be carry-over from other donors' samples. The CDR3 runs from the conserved cysteine through the conserved F or W. The D gene is left open where the match is weak. Part of the rows lack a size; the others show once, few, many or a class for expanded clones.

TRBV7-9	few	TRBJ2-5	NA	CASSLVGLAETQYF	TGTGCCAGCAGCTTAGTGGGACTTGCCGAGACCCAGTACTTC
TRBV6-1	NA	TRBJ1-1	NA	CASMRAGTEAFF	TGTGCCAGCATGAGGGCGGGGACTGAAGCTTTCTTT
TRBV30	NA	TRBJ2-7	TRBD2	CAWNGLAAGEQYF	TGTGCCTGGAACGGACTAGCGGCGGGGGAGCAGTACTTC
TRBV9	NA	TRBJ2-7	TRBD2	CASSPGLLSYEQYF	TGTGCCAGCAGCCCGGGACTACTCTCCTACGAGCAGTACTTC
TRBV19	once	TRBJ1-2	TRBD1	CASSTQLTGSGYGYTF	TGTGCCAGTAGTACCCAACTGACAGGGAGCGGCTATGGCTACACCTTC
TRBV5-8	NA	TRBJ2-3	NA	CASRGRNIASDTQYF	TGTGCCAGCAGAGGGAGGAATATAGCATCAGATACGCAGTATTTT
TRBV1	NA	TRBJ1-5	NA	CTSSHTVPGTKYPQPQHF	TGCACCAGCAGCCATACCGTCCCCGGGACTAAATATCCTCAGCCCCAGCATTTT
TRBV7-2	NA	TRBJ1-3	TRBD1	CASSYHRGTIYF	TGTGCCAGCAGCTACCACAGGGGCACCATATATTTT
TRBV19	NA	TRBJ2-3	NA	CASRPTGLWGTDTQYF	TGTGCCAGTAGGCCAACAGGGCTCTGGGGCACAGATACGCAGTATTTT
TRBV28	NA	TRBJ2-7	NA	CATHQGGTSYEQYF	TGTGCCACCCACCAAGGCGGGACCTCCTACGAGCAGTACTTC
TRBV5-1	NA	TRBJ1-1	NA	CASSLTSLLNTEAFF	TGCGCCAGCAGCTTGACCTCGCTTTTGAACACTGAAGCTTTCTTT
TRBV11-1	NA	TRBJ2-7	TRBD1	CASSFGTGYDEQYF	TGTGCCAGCAGCTTTGGGACAGGGTACGACGAGCAGTACTTC
TRBV30	NA	TRBJ2-7	TRBD2	CAWSVRAGGPGEQYF	TGTGCCTGGAGTGTACGGGCGGGAGGGCCCGGCGAGCAGTACTTC
TRBV28	NA	TRBJ1-5	NA	CASSTTQVNSNQPQHF	TGTGCCAGCAGTACCACCCAGGTAAATAGCAATCAGCCCCAGCATTTT
TRBV4-1	NA	TRBJ2-1	TRBD1	CASSQGPGQGSYNEQFF	TGCGCCAGCAGCCAAGGTCCGGGACAGGGCTCCTACAATGAGCAGTTCTTC
TRBV4-2	NA	TRBJ1-2	NA	CASSRGRGRNGYTF	TGTGCCAGCAGCCGGGGCAGGGGAAGGAATGGCTACACCTTC
TRBV7-7	NA	TRBJ2-2	NA	CASTPAGQGGTGELFF	TGTGCTAGCACCCCGGCGGGGCAGGGCGGCACCGGGGAGCTGTTTTTT
TRBV6-6	NA	TRBJ2-7	NA	CASSRIKLEEQYF	TGTGCCAGCAGCCGAATAAAGTTAGAAGAGCAGTACTTC
TRBV4-1	NA	TRBJ1-5	NA	CASSQDGNQPQHF	TGCGCCAGCAGCCAAGATGGTAATCAGCCCCAGCATTTT
TRBV5-1	few	TRBJ1-5	NA	CASSADSNQPQHF	TGCGCCAGCAGCGCGGATAGCAATCAGCCCCAGCATTTT
TRBV21-1	many	TRBJ2-7	NA	CASSKNLRCGVGYEQYF	TGTGCCAGCAGCAAAAACCTCAGGTGCGGGGTCGGCTACGAGCAGTACTTC
TRBV5-4	NA	TRBJ2-3	NA	CASSFDYVTDTQYF	TGTGCCAGCAGCTTCGACTATGTCACAGATACGCAGTATTTT
TRBV6-4	NA	TRBJ1-5	NA	CASREQGSNQPQHF	TGTGCCAGCAGGGAACAGGGAAGCAATCAGCCCCAGCATTTT
TRBV9	NA	TRBJ2-3	NA	CASSVAGQGSITDTQYF	TGTGCCAGCAGCGTAGCTGGGCAGGGGTCTATCACAGATACGCAGTATTTT
TRBV7-2	few	TRBJ2-2	NA	CASSLMSGGHGTGELFF	TGTGCCAGCAGCTTGATGTCCGGGGGTCATGGCACCGGGGAGCTGTTTTTT
TRBV5-1	many	TRBJ2-7	NA	CASSLGLPYEQYF	TGCGCCAGCAGCTTGGGATTACCTTACGAGCAGTACTTC
TRBV10-3	once	TRBJ1-3	NA	CAIATLSGNTIYF	TGTGCCATCGCGACCCTCTCTGGAAACACCATATATTTT
TRBV5-4	NA	TRBJ2-5	NA	CASSWGGDGTQYF	TGTGCCAGCAGCTGGGGTGGGGATGGGACCCAGTACTTC
TRBV18	NA	TRBJ2-1	NA	CASSRAINLYNEQFF	TGTGCCAGCTCACGGGCCATCAACCTCTACAATGAGCAGTTCTTC
TRBV7-8	NA	TRBJ2-7	NA	CASSHGLRGEEQYF	TGTGCCAGCAGTCACGGACTACGTGGTGAGGAGCAGTACTTC
TRBV7-6	NA	TRBJ1-1	NA	CASSLGRGGYGTEAFF	TGTGCCAGCAGCCTCGGGCGGGGGGGTTATGGGACTGAAGCTTTCTTT
TRBV2	NA	TRBJ2-1	TRBD2	CASSEVRASGGRNNEQFF	TGTGCCAGCAGTGAAGTTAGGGCTAGCGGAGGTAGGAACAATGAGCAGTTCTTC
TRBV7-3	NA	TRBJ2-2	NA	CASSFSGTGELFF	TGTGCCAGCAGCTTCAGCGGAACCGGGGAGCTGTTTTTT
TRBV10-2	NA	TRBJ1-4	TRBD1	CASRWDRSEKLFF	TGCGCCAGCCGATGGGACAGATCCGAAAAACTGTTTTTT
TRBV11-2	NA	TRBJ2-1	TRBD2	CASSFPRILAGGYNEQFF	TGTGCCAGCAGCTTCCCCCGGATATTAGCGGGAGGTTACAATGAGCAGTTCTTC
TRBV7-2	NA	TRBJ2-1	TRBD2	CASSLALGAASGSSYNEQFF	TGTGCCAGCAGCTTAGCACTAGGGGCGGCTAGCGGGAGCTCCTACAATGAGCAGTTCTTC
TRBV15	NA	TRBJ2-7	TRBD2	CATSRVSGSSYEQYF	TGTGCCACCAGCAGAGTTAGCGGGAGCTCCTACGAGCAGTACTTC
TRBV2	NA	TRBJ2-1	TRBD2	CASSLAGGEQFF	TGTGCCAGCAGCCTAGCGGGGGGTGAGCAGTTCTTC
TRBV6-5	NA	TRBJ2-7	TRBD2	CASSYSTGTSGYEQYF	TGTGCCAGCAGTTACTCGACGGGGACTAGCGGCTACGAGCAGTACTTC
TRBV6-5	NA	TRBJ1-1	NA	CASSTFQGIEAFF	TGTGCCAGCAGTACCTTCCAGGGAATTGAAGCTTTCTTT
TRBV19	NA	TRBJ1-5	NA	CASSMIPSGVGQPQHF	TGTGCCAGTAGTATGATTCCGTCAGGGGTGGGGCAGCCCCAGCATTTT
TRBV29-1	NA	TRBJ2-5	NA	CSARGGRGETQYF	TGCAGCGCCCGGGGTGGCAGGGGTGAGACCCAGTACTTC
TRBV29-1	NA	TRBJ1-1	TRBD1	CSGMGQRNTEAFF	TGCAGCGGTATGGGACAGAGGAACACTGAAGCTTTCTTT
TRBV7-3	NA	TRBJ2-5	TRBD2	CASSLTRGVTQYF	TGTGCCAGCAGCTTAACCCGGGGGGTGACCCAGTACTTC
TRBV5-1	NA	TRBJ2-7	TRBD2	CASSMTSGTYEQYF	TGCGCCAGCAGCATGACTAGCGGGACCTACGAGCAGTACTTC
TRBV20-1	NA	TRBJ2-7	TRBD1	CSGDRGYEQYF	TGCAGTGGTGACAGGGGATACGAGCAGTACTTC
TRBV27	NA	TRBJ1-2	NA	CASSKKGGGGYGYTF	TGTGCCAGCAGTAAAAAAGGGGGGGGCGGCTATGGCTACACCTTC
TRBV5-1	NA	TRBJ2-2	TRBD2	CASSEPSGSITGELFF	TGCGCCAGCAGCGAACCTAGCGGGAGTATCACCGGGGAGCTGTTTTTT
TRBV11-2	NA	TRBJ2-5	TRBD2	CASSLGGRTSGVVQETQYF	TGTGCCAGCAGCTTAGGTGGGCGGACTAGCGGGGTTGTCCAAGAGACCCAGTACTTC
TRBV20-1	NA	TRBJ2-1	NA	CSAFGGEQFF	TGCAGTGCCTTTGGGGGTGAGCAGTTCTTC
TRBV5-4	NA	TRBJ1-2	NA	CASSLLHKYGYTF	TGTGCCAGCAGCTTGTTACATAAATATGGCTACACCTTC
TRBV6-6	NA	TRBJ2-6	NA	CASRRLTGPGANVLTF	TGTGCCAGCAGACGCCTGACAGGTCCTGGGGCCAACGTCCTGACTTTC
TRBV5-1	NA	TRBJ2-6	NA	CASSTTTGANVLTF	TGCGCCAGCAGCACGACTACTGGGGCCAACGTCCTGACTTTC
TRBV7-8	NA	TRBJ1-5	NA	CASSLERAGQPQHF	TGTGCCAGCAGCTTAGAACGTGCAGGTCAGCCCCAGCATTTT
TRBV29-1	many	TRBJ1-1	NA	CSVGGIPKAFF	TGCAGCGTTGGGGGGATCCCAAAAGCTTTCTTT